This TCR beta chain is drawn from a study of blood T cell repertoires in COVID-19. Here immunoSEQ multiplex PCR was the method, and the copy in TCRdb shows in-frame clones only, minus some. This sample has 200,000 or so clones; 92% occur once, and the top ten carry around 0.84%. Germline CDR1 and CDR2: SGHRS and YFSETQ. The V end was cut by 0 bases, the J end by 2 bases, with 12 bases between. This CDR3 comprises 15 residues. V is TRBV5-1 and J is TRBJ2-7, with D uncertain. Input material: peripheral blood. This TCR was recovered from a man aged 55 to 70 with COVID-19, enrolled during active disease. DNA for the CDR3: TGCGCCAGCAGCTTGGATACCAGCGAGACCTACGAGCAGTACTTC. Protein: CASSLDTSETYEQYF.